The rows below give T cell receptor beta chains drawn from one sample of a study of blood T cell repertoires in COVID-19. The data were produced by immunoSEQ multiplex PCR, yet TCRdb's version contains in-frame clones alone and is incomplete. The repertoire consists of 30,000 to 45,000 clones, with 78% occurring once and the leading ten covering approximately 32%. The sequenced sample consisted of peripheral blood. The receptor source for this set is a man in his 60s with acute or convalescent COVID-19. Each CDR3 is given with its conserved first and last residue. D genes are given only for firm matches. Expanded clones are given a class, and other clones once, few, many or no size at all.

cdr3_nt: TGTGCCAGTATCGCAGGGGGCTCTAACTATGGCTACACCTTC; cdr3_aa: CASIAGGSNYGYTF; v_call: TRBV5-8; j_call: TRBJ1-2; clone_size: NA; d_call: TRBD1
cdr3_nt: TGTGCCAGTGAAGTACAGTTCAACGCTTTCTTT; cdr3_aa: CASEVQFNAFF; v_call: TRBV19; j_call: TRBJ1-1; clone_size: NA; d_call: NA
cdr3_nt: TGTGCCAGCAGCCGAGCCGGGAACTACGAGCAGTACTTC; cdr3_aa: CASSRAGNYEQYF; v_call: TRBV11-3; j_call: TRBJ2-7; clone_size: NA; d_call: NA
cdr3_nt: TGTGCCAGCAGCTTAGTTAGGGCGGCCGGGACTAGCGTGCACGAGCAGTACTTC; cdr3_aa: CASSLVRAAGTSVHEQYF; v_call: TRBV11-3; j_call: TRBJ2-7; clone_size: few; d_call: TRBD2
cdr3_nt: TGTGCCAGTAGTATTTTGGGGACAGGAGAAGCTTTCTTT; cdr3_aa: CASSILGTGEAFF; v_call: TRBV19; j_call: TRBJ1-1; clone_size: NA; d_call: TRBD1
cdr3_nt: TGTGCCATCAGAACAGGGGTAGGAACCTACGAGCAGTACTTC; cdr3_aa: CAIRTGVGTYEQYF; v_call: TRBV10-3; j_call: TRBJ2-7; clone_size: NA; d_call: TRBD1
cdr3_nt: TGCGCCAGCAGCTTGGAGGCTAGCGGGAGCCCCGGGGCAGATACGCAGTATTTT; cdr3_aa: CASSLEASGSPGADTQYF; v_call: TRBV5-1; j_call: TRBJ2-3; clone_size: NA; d_call: TRBD2
cdr3_nt: TGTGCCAGCAGCTTATTCGGGCAGGGAACCTACGAGCAGTACTTC; cdr3_aa: CASSLFGQGTYEQYF; v_call: TRBV7-2; j_call: TRBJ2-7; clone_size: NA; d_call: NA
cdr3_nt: TGTGCCAGTAGTATTCACTATCCGGGACAGATCTCCTACGAGCAGTACTTC; cdr3_aa: CASSIHYPGQISYEQYF; v_call: TRBV19; j_call: TRBJ2-7; clone_size: NA; d_call: TRBD1
cdr3_nt: TGTGCCAGCAGCCCGGGACAGGGTAGGGGCTACACCTTC; cdr3_aa: CASSPGQGRGYTF; v_call: TRBV7-9; j_call: TRBJ1-2; clone_size: few; d_call: TRBD1
cdr3_nt: TGCGCCAGCGGGGCTAACACCGGGGAGCTGTTTTTT; cdr3_aa: CASGANTGELFF; v_call: TRBV23-1; j_call: TRBJ2-2; clone_size: NA; d_call: NA
cdr3_nt: TGTGCCAGCAGGCGGACAGGTACGAGCACAGATACGCAGTATTTT; cdr3_aa: CASRRTGTSTDTQYF; v_call: TRBV6-5; j_call: TRBJ2-3; clone_size: NA; d_call: TRBD1
cdr3_nt: TGTGCCAGCAGCTTGAAACCCGACAGCCCCTATGGCTACACCTTC; cdr3_aa: CASSLKPDSPYGYTF; v_call: TRBV5-4; j_call: TRBJ1-2; clone_size: medium-sized; d_call: NA
cdr3_nt: TGCGCCAGCGGAAGAGGGGGCGAGGGAGAGACCCAGTACTTC; cdr3_aa: CASGRGGEGETQYF; v_call: TRBV10-2; j_call: TRBJ2-5; clone_size: NA; d_call: TRBD1
cdr3_nt: TGTGCCAGCAGCCCCCCTAGCGTCCCCTGGGGCGGGGAGCTGTTTTTT; cdr3_aa: CASSPPSVPWGGELFF; v_call: TRBV7-2; j_call: TRBJ2-2; clone_size: NA; d_call: NA